This T cell receptor (beta chain) was observed in a study of cytomegalovirus exposure and HLA in healthy donors (dated by TCRdb to about 2017). For the study in its entirety: An earlier analysis of around 600 of the donors reported roughly 270 Gb of sequence data and some 120 million unique TCR beta sequences from about 200 million T cells. Alongside the repertoire data, information on donor age, sex, ethnicity and CMV serostatus was compiled. Across 300 to 500 genotyped donors of the cohort, an average of about 200,000 unique TCR beta nucleotide sequences per donor were sequenced, and roughly 17% of those sequences were non-productive. The T cell repertoires of 666 subjects were profiled by immunosequencing and related to cytomegalovirus serostatus. Typing coverage differed by locus: A, B, C, DRB1 and DQB1 were typed in about 620-630 donors, DQA1 in approximately 520, DPA1 in some 600, and DPB1 in roughly 470. Every repertoire in the discovery cohort had been generated on one and the same sequencing platform. Of the 398 genotyped donors, over 65% fell in the genetic ancestry cluster associated with self-reported Caucasian donors. In an earlier analysis of roughly 540 of the donors, high-throughput TCR beta sequencing was used to judge whether each TCR beta V gene segment behaved as functional or pseudogenic. In a later genetic analysis, genome-wide SNP genotypes for about 60% of the 666 donors were used, and that subset was treated as a discovery cohort. High-throughput TCR immunosequencing, statistical association of individual TCRs with disease status, and machine learning were combined to predict cytomegalovirus infection status. Because of strong linkage in the cohort, roughly five DR-DQ haplotypes were treated as single units for association and clustering. In a later analysis, previously published TCR beta repertoires from 600 to 850 donors were re-analyzed and high-resolution HLA genotyping was added so that TCR occurrence patterns could be studied. Besides the first cohort of around 670 subjects, a separate validation cohort made up of roughly 120 different subjects was used. The study aimed to test whether cataloging public T cell receptors could reveal signatures of past pathogen exposure. HLA typing included class I and class II loci at four-digit resolution. In the later analysis, no new phenotypic data were used to find candidate immune exposures; instead, reliance was placed on TCR beta sequences and their occurrence across donors. An early release covering over 500 HLA-typed donors comprised about 320 gigabases of sequencing data and tens of millions of unique TCR sequences.

General conclusions and limits of the study: Cytomegalovirus status was reported to be diagnosed by the classifier with high specificity and sensitivity in both the original and validation cohorts. Presence/absence analyses assumed roughly uniform sequencing depth across donors, an assumption that may not hold. A later analysis found that most CMV-associated TCR beta chains appeared HLA-restricted, with HLA associations seemingly driven largely by CMV exposure. A few of the identified cytomegalovirus-associated TCR beta chains were confirmed in vitro to be specific for cytomegalovirus antigens. At a false discovery rate of 0.05, a later analysis linked some 18,000 TCR beta sequences to specific HLA alleles. A group of highly shared sequence variants was considered likely to be a technical artifact of the sequencing pipeline. Some 16 rarely observed V segments, including chromosome 9 orphons, were excluded from the earlier analysis of 550 to 700 of the donors because counts were too low. In a later analysis, TCR association rates were found to vary across HLA loci, with the most associated TCRs seen for DRB1 alleles and the fewest for HLA-C alleles. While some public TCRs were present in many individuals, most TCR sequences turned up only very rarely across donors. In the study, around 150 TCR beta chains were listed as associated with cytomegalovirus. In a later genetic analysis, a missense DCLRE1C variant was associated with V-gene and J-gene trimming of TCR beta chains, and the association was replicated in an independent cohort. When HLA alleles, especially DR and DQ, strongly co-occurred, attributing TCR associations to individual alleles was difficult. This cohort had only TCR beta chains sequenced, and the lack of alpha or paired-chain data limited which features could be detected. Because the 87-base-pair reads could not distinguish some IMGT-functional V segments, including TRBV6-2 and TRBV6-3, those segments were excluded. CMV serostatus was the only immune exposure information available for the cohort. In a later analysis, several top co-occurrence clusters were reported to appear linked to parvovirus B19, influenza, CMV and Epstein-Barr virus. Linkage disequilibrium might explain the correlated functional status among segregating V segments, but an unknown experimental factor could not be excluded. Broadly in line with IMGT annotations, most TCR beta V segments showed up in productive rearrangements about 87% or about 30% of the time in an earlier analysis of 450 to 750 of the donors. A further reported finding was that TCR beta sequences accurately predicted the HLA-A and HLA-B alleles for most subjects in the first cohort. The authors suggested that the approach could potentially be extended to other disease states and immunological phenotypes. In a later genetic analysis, fewer N-insertions in productive TCRs were reported among donors in an Asian-associated ancestry cluster than the roughly 700-donor mean. A later analysis found that HLA-associated TCR beta chains were more clonally expanded and had lower generation probabilities than equally common non-associated chains. HLA typing was unavailable for some donors at each locus, so association tests used only the typed subset.

Library creation used the immunoSEQ multiplex PCR assay. For the multiplex PCR, a mixture combining 60 forward primers for TCR Vbeta segments and 13 reverse primers for TCR Jbeta segments was used. The CDR3 region of rearranged TCR beta genes was amplified from genomic DNA with a multiplex PCR assay. Amplified TCR beta libraries were sequenced as 87-base-pair reads on the Illumina HiSeq System. The authors' pipeline ran thus. A later analysis counted tens of millions of unique TCR beta chains across the approximately 700 repertoires, and around 12 million of these chains were shared by at least two donors. A nearest-neighbor algorithm error-corrected the raw reads and collapsed the reads into unique sequences, merging closely related sequences to remove PCR and sequencing errors. CDR3 sequences were aligned to IMGT reference sequences to assign V, D and J gene segments. For a sequence to be retained, a match of at least six nucleotides to both a V gene segment and a J gene segment was required. A rearrangement counted as productive if the CDR3 had no stop codons and remained in frame with V and J, and every other rearrangement counted as non-productive. Following IMGT convention, CDR3 was defined as the stretch from the second conserved V-encoded cysteine to the conserved J-encoded phenylalanine. The earlier analysis of a few hundred of the donors excluded any sequence lacking an unambiguous match to a single V gene segment. An earlier analysis of several hundred of the donors classified V segments as functional when productive rearrangements were above 56.7% and as segregating when the standard deviation between donors was above 5%. A statistical classification framework was developed to diagnose cytomegalovirus status using the catalog of TCR beta chain sequences. V and J gene assignment, in a later analysis, came from comparing TCR nucleotide sequences with IMGT/GENE-DB human TR gene sequences. A later analysis assigned CDR3 sequences and most-parsimonious VDJ recombination scenarios with the TCRdist pipeline. In a later analysis, each TCR beta chain was defined by its CDR3 amino acid sequence together with its V-gene family, and reads without a unique V-gene family were excluded. To address suspected cross-contamination and a sequencing artifact, a later analysis removed around 590 highly shared, low-generation-probability nucleotide sequences. In a later analysis, a clonal expansion index was calculated for each public chain from normalized within-repertoire ranks of inferred template counts. Generation probabilities in a later analysis came from a VDJ recombination model fitted to out-of-frame rearrangements, and those results were checked against IGoR. Hypergeometric tests were used in a later analysis to score TCR-TCR, TCR-HLA and TCR-CMV co-occurrence, with a repertoire-size bias correction applied to the TCR pairs. To estimate false discovery rates, a later analysis permuted the HLA or CMV assignments 20 times. In a later analysis, co-occurring TCRs were grouped using DBSCAN, and TCRdist sequence similarity was added for clustering within HLA-allele-positive subsets. Repertoires with fewer than 30,000 or more than 120,000 public chains were left out of co-occurrence clustering, as were about 5 repertoires with anomalous nucleotide sharing. TCRdb obtained this table from immuneACCESS and retained in-frame rearrangements with V and J assigned. These tables miss some clones; where compared with another copy, unresolved V genes account for less than half of the shortfall, and the remainder is unexplained. The V and J calls and clone size were taken over from that table, and D and trimming were inferred from the DNA. The sample yields about 160,000 clones; 60% to 85% were counted once. Approximately 1.5% of the sample is held by the ten biggest clonotypes.

The cohort was made up of 666 healthy bone marrow donors. At the time of sampling, every cohort member was nominally healthy, though immune exposures that went unrecorded were likely present. The donor was CMV seronegative and belonged to the group of around 350 seronegative cohort members. Every donor gave a peripheral blood sample, and the peripheral blood mononuclear cells from that sample were used for TCR beta sequencing. The Qiagen DNeasy Blood Extraction Kit was used to extract genomic DNA from the blood cell samples. On this clone: Its target antigen remains unknown. Per-nucleotide qualities are absent, and no much larger clonotype sits a single base away.

Counted from cysteine to phenylalanine, this CDR3 has 16 amino acids. Only the CDR3 region is kept as DNA, spanning 48 bases read in frame from base 1. V is reduced by 0 bases and J by 0 bases, leaving a spacing of 10 bases between them. Taken from the germline V gene, the CDR1 and CDR2 loops are SGHRS and YFSETQ. The source of this sequence is a woman aged 25 to 39 in good health and CMV-seronegative. Recombination linked TRBV5-1 to TRBJ2-1, and possibly TRBD1, on 5 matching bases. The specimen sequenced was PBMCs. The CDR3 loop reads CASSLVGQSSYNEQFF. The DNA is TGCGCCAGCAGCTTGGTGGGGCAGAGCTCCTACAATGAGCAGTTCTTC.